This T cell receptor (beta chain) was recovered during a study of CD8+ T cells in alopecia areata. Study outcomes and limitations: Normal scalp had lower clonality than lesional scalp, with alopecia totalis/universalis lesions showing this most strongly.

Isolated RNA was reverse transcribed into cDNA used as the sequencing template. Some clones are missing from TCRdb's copy, which holds only in-frame ones; the method was immunoSEQ multiplex PCR. The sample holds roughly 59,000 clones; more than 40% are singletons and the top ten take about a sixth. Germline lookup yields CDR1 SEHNR and CDR2 FQNEAQ (reference sequence). The CDR3 has 12 residues. Trimming stripped 5 bases from V and 3 bases from J, with 8 bases between. A note on this clone: Its cognate antigen is unknown.

The sequencing used CD8+ T cells sorted from blood, collected at week 0. The sequence came from a human donor with alopecia areata. The chain joins TRBV7-9 to TRBJ2-7; D tentatively reads TRBD1 or TRBD2 (5 bases each). The CDR3 nucleotides are TGTGCCAGCAGCGGGGACGGCTACGAGCAGTACTTC. Its translation is CASSGDGYEQYF.